The clone carrying this T cell receptor beta chain showed up many times. Its antigen is not identified. The sample originates from a study of early T cells in non-severe SARS-CoV-2 infection. The TCR library protocol attached unique molecular identifiers to the individual cDNA molecules. MiXCR, applied by TCRdb to the 5' RACE reads, yields one record per CDR3 protein. This table has about 58,000 distinct CDR3 sequences, roughly 13% appearing once. CDR1 MNHEY and CDR2 SVGEGT come from the germline V gene. The CDR3 has 15 residues. V gave up 3 bases and J gave up 7 bases; unmatched junction bases: 9. Regarding the study as a whole: VDJdb matching favored anti-spike CD8 responses, missing private and CD4 specificities.

The chain carries TRBV6-2 or TRBV6-3 and TRBJ1-2; 9 nucleotides align to TRBD1. This TCR was sampled from an adult who was a healthcare worker with PCR-confirmed SARS-CoV-2 infection or an uninfected control (not recorded which). The sequenced sample was whole blood. The CDR3 DNA follows: TGTGCCAGCAGTTATCCCGGGACAGGGTACTCTGGCTACACCTTC. It encodes CASSYPGTGYSGYTF.